The 16 T cell receptor beta chains below come from one sample, sequenced in a study of human T cells and chemical hapten exposure. Time point of the sample: patch test 3, about 24 weeks after DPC sensitization. Treatment defined: therapeutic diphenylcyclopropenone sensitization with weekly scalp DPC. RNA extraction used unfractionated whole blood as the source of total RNA. TCRdb used MiXCR to reprocess the RACE reads, holding one entry per CDR3 protein. Of almost 40,000 distinct CDR3 sequences in the sample, 8% to 10% were seen once. The sequencing here drew on whole blood, taken in connection with sensitization to the hapten diphenylcyclopropenone (DPC). These receptors were taken from a middle-aged man with alopecia areata. Some clones in this sample may be carry-over from other donors' samples.

The sample holds many counts of this clonotype. CDR3 sequence reads: CASSPVEGLNEKLFF. The CDR3 DNA is TGTGCCAGCAGCCCGGTTGAGGGTCTTAATGAAAAACTGTTTTTT. The chain is built from TRBV7-2 and TRBJ1-4, with D uncertain. V was cut by 5 bases and J by 4 bases, with 14 bases left in between. CDR1 and CDR2 from the germline V gene are SGHTA and FQGNSA. This CDR3 has 15 residues.

There are a few counts of this clonotype. This chain connects TRBV12-3 or TRBV12-4 to TRBJ2-2; D gene ambiguous. V was pared by 3 bases and J by 6 bases, with 8 bases between. The CDR3 loop spans 13 amino acids. Here the CDR3 reads CASSFSRAGELFF. The CDR3 DNA reads as TGTGCCAGCAGTTTCAGCAGAGCCGGGGAGCTGTTTTTT.

This clonotype was picked up many times. The chain combines TRBV20-1 with TRBJ2-1, with TRBD2 matching over 10 bases. V trimming: 1 base; J trimming: 7 bases; junction bases outside the gene matches: 10. The CDR3 spans 16 residues. Germline V CDR1 and CDR2: DFQATT, SNEGSKA (reference sequence). The CDR3 sequence: CSARVGSGRRGNEQFF. In nucleotides, the CDR3 is TGCAGTGCTAGAGTCGGTAGCGGGAGGCGGGGAAATGAGCAGTTCTTC.

This clonotype was seen more than once but under ten times. This CDR3 is CASRRGALETQYF. The DNA of the CDR3 is TGCGCCAGCCGAAGGGGGGCATTAGAGACCCAGTACTTC. The V gene is TRBV10-2, the J gene TRBJ2-5; D is perhaps TRBD1 or TRBD2 (6 bases each). Germline CDR1 reads WSHSY; CDR2 reads SAAADI. This CDR3 is built from 13 residues. Trimming took 8 bases from V and 4 from J, leaving 14 bases between them.

This clonotype was observed at least ten times. The genes are TRBV7-9 and TRBJ2-1; D unclear. The ends were cut back, 1 base at V and 9 bases at J, with 7 bases in the middle. Germline CDR1 is SEHNR and CDR2 is FQNEAQ (reference sequence). The CDR3 extends over 12 amino acids. In DNA, the CDR3 is TGTGCCAGCAGCTTAGGGAGCGTTGAGCAGTTCTTC. Translating gives CASSLGSVEQFF.

The J gene is TRBJ2-4, the V gene TRBV25-1; 10 bases are a match to TRBD1. V dropped 2 bases and J dropped 7; count of bases not matched to a gene: 5. CDR3 length equals 15 residues. The germline CDR1 and CDR2 sequences are MGHDK and SYGVNS. This chain's CDR3 is CASSEHTDRGNIQYF. DNA for the CDR3: TGTGCCAGCAGTGAACACACGGACAGGGGGAACATTCAGTACTTC. Full variable domain (remainder filled in from reference TRBV25-1 and TRBJ2-4): EADIYQTPRYLVIGTGKKITLECSQTMGHDKMYWYQQDPGMELHLIHYSYGVNSTEKGDLSSESTVSRIRTEHFPLTLESARPSHTSQYLCASSEHTDRGNIQYFGAGTRLSVL.

The genes are TRBV6-2 or TRBV6-3 and TRBJ2-7; a possible D gene is TRBD1 (6 bases). This CDR3 region has 15 residues. The germline CDR1 and CDR2 sequences are MNHEY and SVGEGT. Trimming cost V 0 bases and J 3 bases, with 12 bases left between them. The CDR3 DNA reads TGTGCCAGCAGTTACTCGGACAGTTGGAGCTACGAGCAGTACTTC. Protein sequence: CASSYSDSWSYEQYF.

V gene TRBV7-6 combines with J gene TRBJ2-7; D might be TRBD1 or TRBD2, each matching 5 bases. The V gene's germline CDR1 is SGHVS and CDR2 FNYEAQ. With 1 base removed from V and 3 bases from J, the gap between germline ends came to 13 bases. The CDR3 is 15 residues long. The CDR3 region has the DNA TGTGCCAGCAGCTTAGGGGGGTTTTTTCGCTACGAGCAGTACTTC. The encoded protein is CASSLGGFFRYEQYF.

The chain links TRBV7-2 to TRBJ1-4, with TRBD1 matching over 7 bases. Germline V gene data show CDR1 as SGHTA and CDR2 as FQGNSA. CDR3 length equals 14 residues. Trimming at V came to 6 bases and at J to 4 bases, leaving 5 bases not matched to a gene. The DNA of the CDR3 is TGTGCCAGCAGGGCAGGGGGGTTTAATGAAAAACTGTTTTTT. Translated: CASRAGGFNEKLFF.

This clonotype was recorded a few times. The chain has TRBV28 and TRBJ1-5; D possibly corresponds to TRBD1 (6 bases). Germline loops: CDR1 MDHEN, CDR2 SYDVKM. The CDR3 length is 14 residues. V gave up 6 bases and J gave up 6 bases, with 15 bases separating them. CDR3 in DNA: TGTGCCAGCAGGGGACCGGGGGGCGGTCAGCCCCAGCATTTT. This gives the protein CASRGPGGGQPQHF.

Turning to this clonotype: The junction and the germline gene differ at one end; a read error may be behind it. The J gene is TRBJ2-2, the V gene TRBV5-1, with TRBD2 matching 9 bases. This CDR3 spans 18 amino acids. The germline V gene has CDR1 SGHRS and CDR2 YFSETQ. CDR3 region: CSSSLAEIAGVRTGELFF. The DNA of the CDR3 is TGCTCCAGCAGCTTGGCCGAGATAGCGGGAGTTAGGACCGGGGAGCTGTTTTTT.

This clonotype turned up a few times. The rearrangement joins TRBV20-1 to TRBJ2-1; TRBD2 agrees at 11 bases. Losses at the gene ends were 4 bases for V and 3 bases for J; bases not matched to a gene: 5. The CDR3 has 15 residues. The germline CDR1 and CDR2 sequences are DFQATT and SNEGSKA (reference sequence). The CDR3 here is CSAKTGLAVYNEQFF. Here the CDR3 DNA reads TGCAGTGCTAAAACGGGACTAGCGGTCTACAATGAGCAGTTCTTC.

At least ten counts were recorded for this clonotype. The chain links TRBV5-1 to TRBJ2-3; a possible D gene is TRBD2 (6 bases). V lost 0 bases, J lost 0 bases, and 11 bases lay in between. The CDR3 is 16 amino acids. Per the germline V gene, CDR1 is SGHRS and CDR2 is YFSETQ. CDR3 sequence reads: CASSLAGGTSTDTQYF. CDR3 coding DNA: TGCGCCAGCAGCTTGGCGGGCGGGACTAGCACAGATACGCAGTATTTT. Full variable domain (missing parts from reference TRBV5-1 and TRBJ2-3): KAGVTQTPRYLIKTRGQQVTLSCSPISGHRSVSWYQQTPGQGLQFLFEYFSETQRNKGNFPGRFSGRQFSNSRSEMNVSTLELGDSALYLCASSLAGGTSTDTQYFGPGTRLTVL.

V is TRBV29-1 and J is TRBJ2-5; 12 bases agree with TRBD2. Germline V lookup: CDR1 SQVTM, CDR2 ANQGSEA. V trimming: 3 bases; J trimming: 3 bases; junction bases outside the gene matches: 2. The CDR3 totals 14 residues. CDR3 in DNA: TGCAGCGTTGACCGGACTAGCGGGAAAGAGACCCAGTACTTC. Translation gives CSVDRTSGKETQYF.

This clonotype was seen a handful of times. This chain links TRBV7-8 with TRBJ2-5; TRBD1 agrees at 9 bases. Germline V gene sequence: CDR1 SGHVS, CDR2 FQNEAQ. This CDR3 has 15 residues. After removal of 1 base from V and 5 bases from J, the junction contained 5 bases not matched to a gene. In DNA, the CDR3 is TGTGCCAGCAGCTTAGTTCGGACAGGGGTCGAGACCCAGTACTTC. It specifies CASSLVRTGVETQYF.

The chain has TRBV27 and TRBJ1-2; no reliable D call. This CDR3 comprises 12 residues. Germline V gene sequence: CDR1 MNHEY, CDR2 SMNVEV (reference sequence). Trimming cost V 10 bases and J 2 bases, with 11 bases left between them. CDR3 in DNA: TGTGCCACTCTAACCCGAAACTATGGCTACACCTTC. This sequence encodes CATLTRNYGYTF.